This TCR beta chain derives from a study of cytotoxic CD8 clonotypes in ibrutinib-treated CLL. Study conclusions and caveats: Clonality increased at ibrutinib response and stayed stable in sustained remission. At progression, however, it fell back toward baseline. Under therapy, public clonotypes either contracted or stayed stable, and they were uncommon.

Comment on this clone: As yet, its antigen is unknown.

Only in-frame clones appear in the TCRdb table, and some are missing; sequencing was by immunoSEQ multiplex PCR. The sample comprises some 85,000 clones, approximately 80% of which are singletons, and just under 25% rests with the top ten. The sample in question was PBMCs, obtained after 24 months of ibrutinib treatment. The receptor comes from a human donor with chronic lymphocytic leukemia.

CDR3 protein: CASSANTYQETQYF. CDR3 nucleotide sequence: TGTGCCAGCAGTGCCAACACCTATCAAGAGACCCAGTACTTC. The genes are TRBV25-1 and TRBJ2-5; D is unclear. Germline CDR1 MGHDK, CDR2 SYGVNS. This CDR3 is 14 amino acids long. Trimming removed 4 bases at V and 2 bases at J, with 11 bases between.